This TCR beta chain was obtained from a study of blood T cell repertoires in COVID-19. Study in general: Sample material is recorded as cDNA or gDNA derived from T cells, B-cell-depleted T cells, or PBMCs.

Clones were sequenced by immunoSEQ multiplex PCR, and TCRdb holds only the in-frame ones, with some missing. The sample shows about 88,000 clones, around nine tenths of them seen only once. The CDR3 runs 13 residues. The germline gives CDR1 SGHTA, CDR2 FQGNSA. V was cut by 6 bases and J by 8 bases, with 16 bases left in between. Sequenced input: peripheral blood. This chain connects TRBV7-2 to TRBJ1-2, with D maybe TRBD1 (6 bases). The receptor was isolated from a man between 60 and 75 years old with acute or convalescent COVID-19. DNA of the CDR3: TGTGCCAGCAGTCCACAGGGATTATACGGCTACACCTTC. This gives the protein CASSPQGLYGYTF.